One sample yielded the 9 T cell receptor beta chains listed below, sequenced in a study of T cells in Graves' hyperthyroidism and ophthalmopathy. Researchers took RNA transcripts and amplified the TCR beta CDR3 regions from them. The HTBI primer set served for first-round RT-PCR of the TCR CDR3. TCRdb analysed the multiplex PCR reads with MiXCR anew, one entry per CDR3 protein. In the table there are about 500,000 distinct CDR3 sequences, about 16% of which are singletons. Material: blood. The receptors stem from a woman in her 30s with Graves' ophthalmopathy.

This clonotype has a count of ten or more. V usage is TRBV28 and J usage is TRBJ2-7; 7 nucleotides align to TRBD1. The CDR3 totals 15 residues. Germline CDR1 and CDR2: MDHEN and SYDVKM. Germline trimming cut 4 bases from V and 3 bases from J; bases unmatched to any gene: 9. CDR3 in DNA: TGTGCCAGCAGTTCTGGAGGACAGGCGGGCTACGAGCAGTACTTC. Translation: CASSSGGQAGYEQYF.

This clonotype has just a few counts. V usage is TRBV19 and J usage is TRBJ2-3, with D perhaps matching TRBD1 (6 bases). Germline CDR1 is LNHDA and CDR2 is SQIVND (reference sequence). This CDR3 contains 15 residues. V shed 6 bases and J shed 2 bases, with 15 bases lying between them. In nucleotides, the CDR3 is TGTGCCAGTAGAGCCCAGGGGTTTGTCACAGATACGCAGTATTTT. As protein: CASRAQGFVTDTQYF.

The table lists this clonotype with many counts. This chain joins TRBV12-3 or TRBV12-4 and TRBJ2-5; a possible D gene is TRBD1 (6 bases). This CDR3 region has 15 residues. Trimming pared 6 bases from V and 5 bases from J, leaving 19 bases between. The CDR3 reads CASSLLTGTGETQYF. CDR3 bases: TGTGCCAGCAGCCTCCTTACAGGGACGGGGGAGACCCAGTACTTC.

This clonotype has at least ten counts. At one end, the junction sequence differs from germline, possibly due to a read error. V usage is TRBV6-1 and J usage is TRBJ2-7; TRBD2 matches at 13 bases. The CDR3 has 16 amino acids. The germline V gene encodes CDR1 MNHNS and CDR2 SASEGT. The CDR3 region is CASSEGLAGDSYEQYF. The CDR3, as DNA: TGTGCCAGCAGCGAAGGACTAGCGGGAGACTCCTACGAGCAGTACTTC.

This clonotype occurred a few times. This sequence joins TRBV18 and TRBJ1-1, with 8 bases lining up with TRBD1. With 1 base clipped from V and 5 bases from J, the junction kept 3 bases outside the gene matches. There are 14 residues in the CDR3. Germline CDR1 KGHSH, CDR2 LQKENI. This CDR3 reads CASSPRTGRTEAFF. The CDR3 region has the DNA TGTGCCAGCTCACCACGGACAGGGCGTACTGAAGCTTTCTTT.

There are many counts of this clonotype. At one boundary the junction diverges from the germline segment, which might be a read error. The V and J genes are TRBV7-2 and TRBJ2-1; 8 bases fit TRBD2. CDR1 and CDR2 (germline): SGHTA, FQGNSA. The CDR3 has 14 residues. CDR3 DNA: TGCGCCAGCAGCGGACTAGCCTCCTACAATGAGCAGTTCTTC. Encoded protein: CASSGLASYNEQFF.

The CDR3 sequence: CATSDINRRNEQFF. The CDR3, as DNA: TGTGCCACCAGTGATATTAACCGGAGGAATGAGCAGTTCTTC. The V gene is TRBV24-1, the J gene TRBJ2-1; D may be TRBD2 (5 bases). The CDR3 has 14 residues. V was clipped by 3 bases and J by 7 bases, with 12 bases between them. Looked up from germline, CDR1 is KGHDR and CDR2 is SFDVKD.

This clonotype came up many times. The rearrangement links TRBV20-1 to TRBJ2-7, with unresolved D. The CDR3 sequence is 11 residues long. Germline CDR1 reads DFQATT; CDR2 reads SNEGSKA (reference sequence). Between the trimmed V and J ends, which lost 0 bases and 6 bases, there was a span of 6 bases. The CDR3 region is CSARDPGEQYF. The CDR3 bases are TGCAGTGCTAGAGACCCCGGCGAGCAGTACTTC.

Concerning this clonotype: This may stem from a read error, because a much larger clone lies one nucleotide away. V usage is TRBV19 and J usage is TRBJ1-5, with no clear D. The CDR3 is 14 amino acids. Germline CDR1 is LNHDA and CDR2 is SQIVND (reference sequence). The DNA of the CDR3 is TGTGCCGGTAGTATCTCGACTGGCAATCAGCCCCAGCATTTT. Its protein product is CAGSISTGNQPQHF.